What follows are 30 T cell receptor beta chains derived from one specimen sequenced in a study of cytomegalovirus exposure and HLA in healthy donors. Use of 60 Vbeta and 13 Jbeta primers characterized the PCR. Sequencing used immunoSEQ multiplex PCR; TCRdb keeps in-frame clones, though not all of them. The sample includes more than 95,000 clones, over 80% of them seen just once. The specimen was PBMCs. The receptors were gathered from a man younger than 35 in good health and CMV-seropositive.

This sequence joins TRBV5-1 and TRBJ2-2; a weak D match, TRBD2 (5 bases). This CDR3 is built from 17 residues. The V end was cut by 2 bases, the J end by 0 bases, with 14 bases between. Germline V gives CDR1 SGHRS, CDR2 YFSETQ. The CDR3 is CASSLRTPSANTGELFF. The CDR3 nucleotides read TGCGCCAGCAGCTTACGGACTCCAAGCGCGAACACCGGGGAGCTGTTTTTT.

This chain joins TRBV6-1 and TRBJ2-4; perhaps TRBD2 as D (6 bases). CDR1 MNHNS and CDR2 SASEGT come from the germline V gene. Trimming pared 3 bases from V and 0 bases from J, leaving 18 bases between. The CDR3 is 18 residues long. This CDR3 is CASSESPPGERAKNIQYF. The DNA for the CDR3 is TGTGCCAGCAGTGAGTCCCCTCCGGGGGAACGAGCCAAAAACATTCAGTACTTC.

This chain joins TRBV13 and TRBJ1-1, with D unresolved. Trimming pared 0 bases from V and 2 bases from J, leaving 10 bases between. Per the germline V gene, CDR1 is PRHDT and CDR2 is FYEKMQ (reference sequence). This CDR3 comprises 15 residues. The CDR3 nucleotides read TGTGCCAGCAGCTTAGGGAGACCGACTAACACTGAAGCTTTCTTT. Its protein product is CASSLGRPTNTEAFF.

The chain joins TRBV18 to TRBJ2-3; D possibly corresponds to TRBD1 (6 bases). This CDR3 comprises 14 residues. Germline assignment: CDR1 KGHSH and CDR2 LQKENI. The V and J ends lost 1 base and 4 bases respectively, with 9 bases between them. In DNA form, the CDR3 reads TGTGCCAGCTCACCACTACAGGGCCCAGATACGCAGTATTTT. This codes for CASSPLQGPDTQYF. Complete variable domain (other parts from reference TRBV18 and TRBJ2-3): NAGVMQNPRHLVRRRGQEARLRCSPMKGHSHVYWYRQLPEEGLKFMVYLQKENIIDESGMPKERFSAEFPKEGPSILRIQQVVRGDSAAYFCASSPLQGPDTQYFGPGTRLTVL.

V is TRBV7-9 and J is TRBJ2-3; 11 bases map to TRBD2. With V trimmed by 3 bases and J by 2 bases, 1 base remained unmatched. This CDR3 region has 15 residues. CDR1 SEHNR and CDR2 FQNEAQ come from the germline V gene (reference sequence). The CDR3 protein is CASSFSGGATDTQYF. In DNA form, the CDR3 reads TGTGCCAGCAGCTTTAGCGGGGGGGCCACAGATACGCAGTATTTT.

The J gene is TRBJ1-5, the V gene TRBV27; D remains ambiguous. This CDR3 comprises 14 residues. Trimming took 2 bases from V and 5 from J, leaving 10 bases between them. Per the germline V gene, CDR1 is MNHEY and CDR2 is SMNVEV (reference sequence). The CDR3, as DNA: TGTGCCAGCAGTTTAGACGGCGGGTATCAGCCCCAGCATTTT. It encodes CASSLDGGYQPQHF.

This chain joins TRBV29-1 and TRBJ2-3, with 8 bases fitting TRBD1. This CDR3 has 14 residues. With V trimmed by 5 bases and J by 6 bases, 10 bases remained unmatched. Looked up from germline, CDR1 is SQVTM and CDR2 is ANQGSEA. The CDR3 coding sequence is TGCAGCGTTAGGTTTCAGGGGGCCATCGATACGCAGTATTTT. It yields the protein CSVRFQGAIDTQYF.

V gene TRBV5-4 combines with J gene TRBJ1-2; D not certain. This CDR3 has 14 amino acids. V was shortened by 1 base and J by 4 bases, with 11 bases between the two germline ends. Germline lookup yields CDR1 SGHNT and CDR2 YYREEE (reference sequence). CDR3 in DNA: TGTGCCAGCAGCTTGAACGGGGAACCCTATGGCTACACCTTC. Translation gives CASSLNGEPYGYTF.

The chain has TRBV11-3 and TRBJ2-1; perhaps TRBD1 as D (5 bases). The germline V and J ends were trimmed by 5 bases and 0 bases, with 14 bases remaining between them. CDR3 size: 16 residues. Germline-derived CDR1 and CDR2 are SGHNT and YENEEA. The CDR3 bases are TGTGCCAGCAGCCCCTCGGCCGACAGCTCCTACAATGAGCAGTTCTTC. Translated: CASSPSADSSYNEQFF.

The rearrangement joins TRBV5-1 to TRBJ1-2, with 8 bases that match TRBD1. Germline V lookup: CDR1 SGHRS, CDR2 YFSETQ. Trimming cost V 4 bases and J 6 bases; bases outside gene matches: 5. This CDR3 is 13 amino acids long. In nucleotides, the CDR3 is TGCGCCAGCAGCACAGGACAGGGAGATGGCTACACCTTC. It encodes CASSTGQGDGYTF. Looking up the rest from reference TRBV5-1 and TRBJ1-2 gives the full variable domain: KAGVTQTPRYLIKTRGQQVTLSCSPISGHRSVSWYQQTPGQGLQFLFEYFSETQRNKGNFPGRFSGRQFSNSRSEMNVSTLELGDSALYLCASSTGQGDGYTFGSGTRLTVV.

The chain employs TRBV19 and TRBJ2-5; tentative D call: TRBD1 (6 bases). CDR3 length: 14 amino acids. The germline V and J ends were trimmed by 6 bases and 2 bases, with 13 bases remaining between them. CDR1 is LNHDA and CDR2 is SQIVND in the germline V gene (reference sequence). CDR3 residues: CASRVAGAQETQYF. The CDR3 DNA is TGTGCCAGTAGGGTAGCAGGGGCTCAAGAGACCCAGTACTTC.

This rearrangement joins TRBV30 to TRBJ1-1; D is uncertain. The CDR3 length is 13 residues. CDR1 and CDR2 (germline): GTSNPN, SVGIG (reference sequence). Trimming removed 3 bases at V and 2 bases at J, with 10 bases between. DNA of the CDR3: TGTGCCTGGAGCAAACGGACTAACACTGAAGCTTTCTTT. This gives the protein CAWSKRTNTEAFF.

Notes on this clone: In the same sample, other DNA sequences code for this CDR3. The CDR3 is CASSQDLGGGTVETQYF. The CDR3 DNA follows: TGCGCCAGCAGCCAAGATTTAGGCGGGGGTACGGTAGAGACCCAGTACTTC. The chain couples TRBV4-1 to TRBJ2-5, with 7 positions matching TRBD2. V shed 0 bases, J shed 4 bases, and the junction held 11 bases outside the gene matches. The germline gives CDR1 MGHRA, CDR2 YSYEKL. The CDR3 spans 17 residues.

This chain connects TRBV27 to TRBJ1-1; D is unclear. There are 14 residues in the CDR3. With 5 bases removed from V and 2 bases from J, the gap between germline ends came to 12 bases. The germline V gene encodes CDR1 MNHEY and CDR2 SMNVEV (reference sequence). CDR3 sequence: CASSPLMGNTEAFF. The CDR3, as DNA: TGTGCCAGCAGTCCACTTATGGGCAACACTGAAGCTTTCTTT.

The V call is TRBV5-1, the J call TRBJ2-5; weak D call: TRBD2 (7 bases). Germline loops: CDR1 SGHRS, CDR2 YFSETQ. CDR3 length: 14 residues. The germline V and J ends were trimmed by 4 bases and 3 bases, with 13 bases remaining between them. CDR3 sequence reads: CASSPGGREETQYF. CDR3 DNA: TGCGCCAGCAGCCCGGGGGGCAGGGAAGAGACCCAGTACTTC. The variable domain in full, with the rest retrieved from reference TRBV5-1 and TRBJ2-5, is KAGVTQTPRYLIKTRGQQVTLSCSPISGHRSVSWYQQTPGQGLQFLFEYFSETQRNKGNFPGRFSGRQFSNSRSEMNVSTLELGDSALYLCASSPGGREETQYFGPGTRLLVL.

The V call is TRBV5-1, the J call TRBJ2-2; TRBD1 might be the D (6 bases). Germline CDR1 is SGHRS and CDR2 is YFSETQ. V lost 5 bases and J 5 bases, leaving 13 bases between the germline ends. The length of the CDR3 is 14 residues. CDR3 amino acids: CASRAGTPTGELFF. CDR3 bases: TGCGCCAGCAGGGCCGGGACACCTACCGGGGAGCTGTTTTTT.

The sample holds a few counts of this clone. The chain links TRBV6-6 to TRBJ2-1, with D possibly being TRBD1 (6 bases). Germline loops: CDR1 MNHNY, CDR2 SVGAGI (reference sequence). The germline V and J ends were trimmed by 5 bases and 8 bases, with 10 bases remaining between them. The CDR3 covers 12 residues. For the CDR3, the DNA is TGTGCCAGCAGTAACCCAGGGGATGAGCAGTTCTTC. The encoded protein is CASSNPGDEQFF.

The chain couples TRBV21-1 to TRBJ1-1. TRBV21-1 is termed a pseudogene. The CDR3 is 16 residues long. The CDR3 loop is CASGGCSGGENTEAFF. DNA of the CDR3: TGTGCCAGCGGGGGATGCTCGGGGGGAGAGAACACTGAAGCTTTCTTT.

The chain carries TRBV5-8 and TRBJ2-5, with TRBD1 identical over 9 bases. The CDR3 length is 17 residues. The junction had 14 bases not matched to a gene; V was cut back by 4 bases and J by 4 bases. CDR1 and CDR2 from the germline V gene are SGHTS and YDEGEE. The CDR3 bases are TGTGCCAGCAGCCCATCATATTACAGACAGGGGGGAGAGACCCAGTACTTC. Translated, it gives CASSPSYYRQGGETQYF. Drawing the rest from reference TRBV5-8 and TRBJ2-5, the complete variable domain is EAGVTQSPTHLIKTRGQQATLRCSPISGHTSVYWYQQALGLGLQFLLWYDEGEERNRGNFPPRFSGRQFPNYSSELNVNALELEDSALYLCASSPSYYRQGGETQYFGPGTRLLVL.

The chain links TRBV2 to TRBJ1-5, with D tentatively TRBD1 (5 bases). Trimming shortened V by 7 bases and J by 0 bases, and 13 bases separated the two germline ends. Germline lookup yields CDR1 SNHLY and CDR2 FYNNEI. This CDR3 region has 15 residues. This chain's CDR3 is CASTGGGYSNQPQHF. DNA for the CDR3: TGTGCCAGCACGGGTGGGGGGTATAGCAATCAGCCCCAGCATTTT.

The chain couples TRBV20-1 to TRBJ2-5; D remains ambiguous. The J call may be incorrect, as the DNA end agrees better with TRBJ2-7. The CDR3 has 10 amino acids. Germline V gene lookup returns CDR1 DFQATT and CDR2 SNEGSKA (reference sequence). The CDR3 coding sequence is TGCAGTGCTAGAGACACCGAGCAGTACTTC. Its translation: CSARDTEQYF.

J is TRBJ2-7 and V is TRBV9; a possible D gene is TRBD1 (7 bases). CDR3 length: 17 amino acids. Trimming took 3 bases from V and 1 from J, leaving 20 bases between them. Looked up from germline, CDR1 is SGDLS and CDR2 is YYNGEE. CDR3: CASSGEGRGDRSYEQYF. The CDR3 coding sequence is TGTGCCAGCAGCGGCGAGGGCAGGGGGGATAGGTCCTACGAGCAGTACTTC.

The chain joins TRBV30 to TRBJ2-3, with 12 positions matching TRBD2. Trimming at V came to 7 bases and at J to 3 bases, leaving 2 bases not matched to a gene. Germline V CDR1 and CDR2: GTSNPN, SVGIG (reference sequence). This CDR3 contains 13 residues. CDR3 loop: CASSGGATDTQYF. CDR3 DNA sequence: TGTGCCTCTAGCGGGGGGGCAACAGATACGCAGTATTTT.

The rearrangement links TRBV5-4 to TRBJ2-5; D unclear. The J call may be wrong; the DNA end is better matched by TRBJ2-7. Germline V gene lookup returns CDR1 SGHNT and CDR2 YYREEE (reference sequence). The CDR3 is 12 residues long. The CDR3 DNA follows: TGTGCCAGCAGCTTGGGCGCGAGCGAGCAGTACTTC. This codes for CASSLGASEQYF.

For the CDR3, the DNA is TGCGCCAGCAGCCGTCGACTAGCGGGGGATTACTCCTACAATGAGCAGTTCTTC. It translates to CASSRRLAGDYSYNEQFF. J is TRBJ2-1 and V is TRBV5-1; 12 bases agree with TRBD2. CDR1 and CDR2 from the germline V gene are SGHRS and YFSETQ. The length of the CDR3 is 18 residues. V shed 4 bases, J shed 0 bases, and the junction held 8 bases outside the gene matches.

The chain links TRBV19 to TRBJ1-3, with 8 bases matching TRBD1. With V trimmed by 10 bases and J by 2 bases, 4 bases remained unmatched. The length of the CDR3 is 13 residues. Looked up from germline, CDR1 is LNHDA and CDR2 is SQIVND (reference sequence). The CDR3 spells CATSQGAGNTIYF. The DNA of the CDR3 is TGTGCCACTTCACAGGGGGCTGGAAACACCATATATTTT.

This chain links TRBV6-1 with TRBJ2-7; a weak D match, TRBD1 (5 bases). The CDR3 spans 15 residues. Between the trimmed V and J ends, which lost 2 bases and 5 bases, there was a span of 16 bases. The germline CDR1 and CDR2 sequences are MNHNS and SASEGT. The CDR3: CASSEQGGEADEQYF. The CDR3 DNA reads TGTGCCAGCAGTGAACAGGGTGGAGAGGCTGACGAGCAGTACTTC.

The rearrangement joins TRBV21-1 to TRBJ1-3; TRBD1 reflects the table's D call only, with no check against the DNA. TRBV21-1 is a known pseudogene. This CDR3 has 17 residues. CDR3 nucleotide sequence: TGTGCCAGCAGTCCCGGGACAGGTTACCCCTCTGGAAACACCATATATTTT. Its protein product is CASSPGTGYPSGNTIYF.

This clone was seen only a few times. V usage is TRBV9 and J usage is TRBJ2-7; D may be TRBD2 (6 bases). Per the germline V gene, CDR1 is SGDLS and CDR2 is YYNGEE. V lost 0 bases to trimming and J lost 0 bases, with 16 bases between them. The CDR3 spans 17 residues. The CDR3 spells CASSVVTGRDSSYEQYF. The CDR3, as DNA: TGTGCCAGCAGCGTAGTTACGGGAAGGGACTCCTCCTACGAGCAGTACTTC.

The rearrangement uses TRBV23-1 and TRBJ2-3, with D possibly being TRBD2 (6 bases). TRBV23-1 is an ORF for which the function is uncertain. CDR3 size: 14 residues. V lost 7 bases to trimming and J lost 13 bases, with 24 bases between them. CDR3 amino acids: CASTLRGGVNWEYF. The CDR3 DNA sequence: TGCGCCAGCACACTACGCGGCGGGGTGAATTGGGAGTATTTT.